The source of this TCR beta chain is a study of technical replicates of blood from a few donors. Clones were read by immunoSEQ multiplex PCR, and TCRdb kept only the in-frame ones, dropping some. The top ten hold about 0.2% of the sample, which has 65,000 to 85,000 clones, approximately 97% seen once. The CDR3 length is 14 residues. V lost 2 bases to trimming and J lost 2 bases; unmatched junction nucleotides: 2. Germline CDR1 SGHRS, CDR2 YFSETQ. The specimen was T cells isolated from PBMCs. This chain links TRBV5-1 with TRBJ2-5, with 8 bases aligning to TRBD2. This TCR derives from a human donor in good health. CDR3: CASSLIAGQETQYF. CDR3 in DNA: TGCGCCAGCAGCTTAATAGCGGGGCAAGAGACCCAGTACTTC.